One sample yielded the 22 T cell receptor beta chains listed below, sequenced in a study of response to subunit inactivated influenza vaccine. TCRdb re-derived calls from the RT-PCR reads in MiXCR, one entry per CDR3 protein. The sample consists of 650,000 to 800,000 distinct CDR3 sequences, approximately 13% of them appearing once. The sequences come from PBMCs from blood, collected 14 to 15 days before vaccination. The receptors were sampled from a man aged 45-65 years who received an inactivated influenza vaccine.

The chain recombines TRBV5-1 with TRBJ2-4, with D possibly TRBD2 on 6 matching bases. The CDR3 has 15 residues. The ends were cut back, 0 bases at V and 7 bases at J, with 14 bases in the middle. Germline loops: CDR1 SGHRS, CDR2 YFSETQ. CDR3 loop: CASSLEGSGVNIQYF. In DNA, the CDR3 is TGCGCCAGCAGCTTGGAGGGGTCGGGGGTGAACATTCAGTACTTC.

This chain connects TRBV5-1 to TRBJ2-5; a weak D match, TRBD1 (6 bases). Germline CDR1 SGHRS, CDR2 YFSETQ. V gave up 4 bases and J gave up 4 bases, with 17 bases separating them. The CDR3 has 15 amino acids. The CDR3 spells CASSQLPRGSETQYF. For the CDR3, the DNA is TGCGCCAGCAGCCAGTTACCCAGGGGATCAGAGACCCAGTACTTC.

This clonotype was detected many times. This sequence joins TRBV5-1 and TRBJ1-6; D may be TRBD1 (6 bases). This CDR3 comprises 16 residues. Germline V gene sequence: CDR1 SGHRS, CDR2 YFSETQ. Trimming removed 4 bases from V and 8 bases from J, with 19 bases in between. CDR3 region: CASSASQGSYDSPLHF. CDR3 in DNA: TGCGCCAGCAGCGCGTCACAGGGTAGTTATGATTCACCCCTCCACTTT.

This clonotype was seen at least ten times. The chain has TRBV2 and TRBJ1-1; D gene uncertain. This CDR3 spans 12 amino acids. The V gene's germline CDR1 is SNHLY and CDR2 FYNNEI. V lost 6 bases to trimming and J lost 4 bases, with 9 bases between them. As DNA, the CDR3 is TGTGCCAGCAGCGCGATGGGCACTGAAGCTTTCTTT. Protein: CASSAMGTEAFF.

This clonotype showed up just a few times. This chain links TRBV20-1 with TRBJ2-7, with D hard to call. V gave up 1 base and J gave up 2 bases, with 9 bases separating them. The length of the CDR3 is 13 residues. Germline lookup yields CDR1 DFQATT and CDR2 SNEGSKA (reference sequence). DNA for the CDR3: TGCAGTGCTAGAGGGGTCAAGCCCTACGAGCAGTACTTC. Translation: CSARGVKPYEQYF.

This chain links TRBV12-3 or TRBV12-4 with TRBJ2-2; D may be TRBD1 (6 bases). The germline V and J ends were trimmed by 6 bases and 5 bases, with 16 bases remaining between them. CDR3 length: 15 amino acids. In DNA, the CDR3 is TGTGCCAGCAGGCCACAGGGTACTGTGACCGGGGAGCTGTTTTTT. Translation gives CASRPQGTVTGELFF.

This clonotype was counted many times. This chain joins TRBV5-1 and TRBJ2-7, with D tentatively TRBD1 (7 bases). The V gene's germline CDR1 is SGHRS and CDR2 YFSETQ. This CDR3 is 14 amino acids long. V was cut by 1 base and J by 7 bases, with 15 bases left in between. The CDR3 DNA reads as TGCGCCAGCAGCTTGCCAGGGGGGATCTCGGAGCAGTACTTC. It specifies CASSLPGGISEQYF.

As to this clonotype: A much larger clonotype is one base distant, so this may be a read error. This chain connects TRBV2 to TRBJ2-3; 15 bases align to TRBD2. The J segment lost 10 bases and the V segment lost 9 bases, leaving 14 bases of the junction unmatched. CDR3 size: 16 residues. Germline V gene sequence: CDR1 SNHLY, CDR2 FYNNEI. The CDR3 bases are TGTGCCAGGACCCGGACTAGCGGGGGGGTGGTGGATGCGCAGTATTTT. This encodes CARTRTSGGVVDAQYF.

This clonotype has only a few counts. V usage is TRBV5-1 and J usage is TRBJ2-7; D gene ambiguous. V was trimmed by 1 base and J by 3 bases, leaving 14 bases between them. The CDR3 consists of 15 residues. CDR1 is SGHRS and CDR2 is YFSETQ in the germline V gene. The CDR3 is CASSLMGSTFYEQYF. Here the CDR3 DNA reads TGCGCCAGCAGCTTGATGGGGTCTACTTTCTACGAGCAGTACTTC.

Regarding this clonotype: At one boundary the junction diverges from the germline segment, which might be a read error. The chain links TRBV4-1 to TRBJ2-3; either TRBD1 or TRBD2 may fit D (5 bases each). The length of the CDR3 is 16 residues. Germline lookup yields CDR1 MGHRA and CDR2 YSYEKL. The CDR3 loop reads CASCQDSTGSPDTQYF. The CDR3 DNA follows: TGCGCCAGCTGCCAAGACAGCACGGGGTCCCCCGATACGCAGTATTTT.

The CDR3 nucleotides are TGTGCCAGCAGTGTATTGGGCCGCTCTGGAAACACCATATATTTT. Protein product: CASSVLGRSGNTIYF. J is TRBJ1-3 and V is TRBV25-1, with D hard to call. The CDR3 spans 15 residues. The V and J ends lost 4 bases and 0 bases respectively, with 10 bases between them. CDR1 MGHDK and CDR2 SYGVNS come from the germline V gene.

The chain carries TRBV10-3 and TRBJ2-7; 9 nucleotides align to TRBD2. The V gene's germline CDR1 is ENHRY and CDR2 SYGVKD. This CDR3 is 13 amino acids long. The junction had 2 bases not matched to a gene; V was cut back by 3 bases and J by 5 bases. The chain's CDR3 is CAISEIAGDEQYF. CDR3 sequence (DNA): TGTGCCATCAGTGAAATAGCGGGAGACGAGCAGTACTTC.

This clonotype was detected ten times or more. The J gene is TRBJ2-3, the V gene TRBV12-3 or TRBV12-4; TRBD2 matches at 7 bases. CDR3 size: 16 residues. V lost 5 bases to trimming and J lost 6 bases; unmatched junction nucleotides: 14. The CDR3 region is CASSRDQLASGDTQYF. The CDR3, as DNA: TGTGCCAGCAGTAGAGACCAACTAGCGTCCGGGGATACGCAGTATTTT.

This clonotype was seen a handful of times. The chain carries TRBV2 and TRBJ2-7; the D is unclear. The V end was cut by 1 base, the J end by 4 bases, with 11 bases between. Germline V CDR1 and CDR2: SNHLY, FYNNEI. The CDR3 totals 14 residues. CDR3: CASSEGTRSYEQYF. The CDR3 DNA reads as TGTGCCAGCAGTGAAGGCACGCGGTCGTACGAGCAGTACTTC.

This clonotype came up many times. J is TRBJ1-6 and V is TRBV12-3 or TRBV12-4; D gene unclear. Deletions cut 6 bases from V and 4 bases from J, with 10 bases between. The CDR3 has 14 residues. CDR3 protein: CASSPAGYNSPLHF. The CDR3 region has the DNA TGTGCCAGCAGCCCCGCGGGGTATAATTCACCCCTCCACTTT.

This clonotype was counted many times. The chain combines TRBV7-2 with TRBJ1-4, with a tentative D call TRBD1 (5 bases). Germline assignment: CDR1 SGHTA and CDR2 FQGNSA. The CDR3 has 17 amino acids. Trimming shortened V by 3 bases and J by 0 bases, and 14 bases separated the two germline ends. The CDR3 DNA follows: TGTGCCAGCAGCTTTTCAGGGATCCTAACAACTAATGAAAAACTGTTTTTT. Translated: CASSFSGILTTNEKLFF.

This chain joins TRBV7-2 and TRBJ2-2; possibly TRBD1 for D (6 bases). Trimming took 4 bases from V and 0 from J, leaving 15 bases between them. This CDR3 is built from 17 residues. CDR1 is SGHTA and CDR2 is FQGNSA in the germline V gene. The CDR3 DNA is TGTGCCAGCAGCTCAGCGCCACAGGGTGCGAACACCGGGGAGCTGTTTTTT. Translating gives CASSSAPQGANTGELFF.

V is TRBV4-2 and J is TRBJ2-7; tentative D call: TRBD1 (6 bases). The V and J ends lost 0 bases and 5 bases respectively, with 14 bases between them. Germline V CDR1 and CDR2: LGHNA, YNFKEQ. The CDR3 runs 15 residues. This CDR3 reads CASSQDVGARHEQYF. CDR3 nucleotide sequence: TGTGCCAGCAGCCAAGATGTGGGGGCGCGACACGAGCAGTACTTC.

The V call is TRBV27, the J call TRBJ2-6, with 11 bases that match TRBD1. The V gene end was trimmed by 5 bases and the J gene end by 0 bases; junction bases not matched to a gene: 6. The V gene's germline CDR1 is MNHEY and CDR2 SMNVEV (reference sequence). The CDR3 is made up of 18 amino acids. CDR3 sequence reads: CASSPDRGRNSGANVLTF. For the CDR3, the DNA is TGTGCCAGCAGTCCGGACAGGGGGCGTAACTCTGGGGCCAACGTCCTGACTTTC.

This clonotype was counted between two and nine times. The chain recombines TRBV5-1 with TRBJ1-4; 7 nucleotides align to TRBD1. J gave up 5 bases and V 0 bases, and 10 bases lay outside the gene matches. Per germline, CDR1 SGHRS and CDR2 YFSETQ. The CDR3 is 17 residues long. In DNA, the CDR3 is TGCGCCAGCAGCTTGGCCCCCACGACAGGGCCGAATGAAAAACTGTTTTTT. Amino acids: CASSLAPTTGPNEKLFF. Filled out from reference TRBV5-1 and TRBJ1-4, the complete variable domain reads KAGVTQTPRYLIKTRGQQVTLSCSPISGHRSVSWYQQTPGQGLQFLFEYFSETQRNKGNFPGRFSGRQFSNSRSEMNVSTLELGDSALYLCASSLAPTTGPNEKLFFGSGTQLSVL.

This clonotype has a handful of counts. V is TRBV2 and J is TRBJ2-5; D assignment may be TRBD1 or TRBD2 (5 bases each). The CDR3 extends over 15 amino acids. CDR1 SNHLY and CDR2 FYNNEI come from the germline V gene. Trimming left V 6 bases short and J 0 bases short, with 14 bases between. The CDR3 DNA sequence: TGTGCCAGCAGCCACAGGTCGGGGTACCAAGAGACCCAGTACTTC. It is translated as CASSHRSGYQETQYF.

This clonotype was counted between two and nine times. The chain uses TRBV12-3 or TRBV12-4 and TRBJ2-2; D perhaps matches TRBD2 (6 bases). The CDR3 has 15 residues. V dropped 8 bases and J dropped 5 bases, with 18 bases sitting between them. CDR3 sequence: CASVGGFGLTGELFF. In DNA form, the CDR3 reads TGTGCCAGCGTCGGAGGGTTTGGGTTAACCGGGGAGCTGTTTTTT.